This T cell receptor beta chain was found in a study of CD8 T cells in Susac syndrome. An input of roughly 0.45 to 1 ug of RNA was subjected to reverse transcription using random hexamers. Amplification of TCR beta CDR3 spanned 54 Vbeta and 13 Jbeta via immunoSEQ multiplex PCR. TCRdb reprocessed the immunoSEQ multiplex PCR reads with MiXCR, giving one entry per CDR3 protein. Here the sample spans some 400,000 distinct CDR3 sequences, more than 80% being singletons. Sequencing of TCR beta covered CD8+ and CD4+ T cells obtained from blood. Sequences were obtained from CD8+ T cells from PBMCs. This sequence was found in a human donor with multiple sclerosis.

The CDR3 sequence is CASSRETGPGHEQYF. CDR3 in DNA: TGTGCCAGCAGCAGAGAGACAGGGCCGGGACACGAGCAGTACTTC. The chain carries TRBV6-5 and TRBJ2-7, with 7 bases lining up with TRBD1. The CDR3 length is 15 residues. Unmatched junction bases numbered 13, after V lost 6 bases and J lost 5 bases. The V gene's germline CDR1 is MNHEY and CDR2 SVGAGI.